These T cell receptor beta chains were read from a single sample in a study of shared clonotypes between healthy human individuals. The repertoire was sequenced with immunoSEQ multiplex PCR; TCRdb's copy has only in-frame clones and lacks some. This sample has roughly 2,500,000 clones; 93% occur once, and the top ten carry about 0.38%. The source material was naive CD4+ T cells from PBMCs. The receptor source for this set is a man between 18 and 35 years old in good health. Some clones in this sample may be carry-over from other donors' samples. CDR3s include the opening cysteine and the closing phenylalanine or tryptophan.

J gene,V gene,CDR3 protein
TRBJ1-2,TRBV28,CASSRSYMIRGGYTF
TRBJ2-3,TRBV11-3,CASSLGVGALDTDTQYF
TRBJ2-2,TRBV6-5,CASSYREINTGELFF
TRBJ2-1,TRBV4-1,CASSHSVYNEQFF
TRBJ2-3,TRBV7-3,CASSLLGGASTDTQYF
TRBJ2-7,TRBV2,CASSGPYEQYF
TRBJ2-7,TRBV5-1,CASSLFSGGETYEQYF
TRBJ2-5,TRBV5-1,CASSTTRDLGTQYF
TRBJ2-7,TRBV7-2,CASSLVGGSSYEQYF
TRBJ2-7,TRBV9,CASSPSAGGPGEQYF
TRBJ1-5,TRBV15,CATSSDMQGGRSNQPQHF
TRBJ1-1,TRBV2,CASTWGPNTEAFF
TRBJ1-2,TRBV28,CASQTGPYGYTF
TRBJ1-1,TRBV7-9,CASLKRNTEAFF
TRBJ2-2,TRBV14,CASSQDSGIPSFTGELFF
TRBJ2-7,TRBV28,CASKTEYEQYF
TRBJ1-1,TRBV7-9,CASRGTGGNTEAFF
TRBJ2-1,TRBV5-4,CASSFVWDEQFF
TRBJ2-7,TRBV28,CASTTSGRAPKQYF
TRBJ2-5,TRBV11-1,CASSLGDRVGETQYF
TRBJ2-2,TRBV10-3,CAISGREIAGELFF
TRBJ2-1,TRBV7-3,CASSLLAGGRYEQFF
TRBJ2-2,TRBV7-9,CASSLFFSGELFF
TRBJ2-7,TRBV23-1,CASTVSRDTTLPYEQYF
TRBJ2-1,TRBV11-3,CASSLRAGVSYNEQFF
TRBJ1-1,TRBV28,CASRPQTPAGNTEAFF
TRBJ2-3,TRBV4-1,CASSPPEGGSGTQYF
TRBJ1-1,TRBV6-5,CASSYSGTTNTEAFF
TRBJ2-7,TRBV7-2,CASSLVGYEQYF
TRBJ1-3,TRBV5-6,CASSLGSYSGNTIYF
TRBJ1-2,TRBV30,CAWSAFSGYTF
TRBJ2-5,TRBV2,CASSPGTVEETQYF
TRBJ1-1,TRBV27,CASSLSPTVTEAFF
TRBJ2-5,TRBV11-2,CASSYRQGWETQYF
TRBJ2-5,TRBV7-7,CASSQTRIETQYF
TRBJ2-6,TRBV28,CASTAGTGQYSGANVLTF
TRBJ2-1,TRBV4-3,CASSPHPSGSDYNEQFF
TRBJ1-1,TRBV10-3,CAITKGGSDTEAFF
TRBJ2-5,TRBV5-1,CASSLGLAAQETQYF
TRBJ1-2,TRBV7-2,CASSLAGGDRGGYGYTF
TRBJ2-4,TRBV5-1,CASSPDTSGAGVYF
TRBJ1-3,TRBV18,CASSPSAGSGNTIYF
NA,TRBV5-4,CASSRGRSSYEQYF
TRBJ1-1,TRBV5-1,CASSLAIRGGTEAFF
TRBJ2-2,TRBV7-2,CASSPRDTGELFF
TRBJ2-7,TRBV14,CASSQDWLYRDEQYF
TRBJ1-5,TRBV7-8,CASSPDRYISNQPQHF
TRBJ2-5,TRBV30,CAWSLVASGVQETQYF
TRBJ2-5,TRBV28,CASSAGGSQETQYF
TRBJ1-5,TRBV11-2,CASSFGTSGQPQHF
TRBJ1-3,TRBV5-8,CASSLGTGGSSGNTIYF
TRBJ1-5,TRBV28,CASSSGGQPQHF
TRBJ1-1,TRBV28,CASSFTPNTEAFF